This T cell receptor (beta chain) was sequenced in a study of blood T cell repertoires in COVID-19. Study in general: Sites across the United States, Italy and Spain contributed samples from acute and convalescent COVID-19.

This clone was found a few times. Germline V CDR1 and CDR2: SEHNR, FQNEAQ (reference sequence). Trimming took off 3 bases at V and 11 bases at J, with 14 bases between the two ends. The CDR3 spans 14 residues. This table comes from immunoSEQ multiplex PCR, and its TCRdb copy is limited to in-frame clones, with some not included. Among around 70,000 clones listed, around 86% were seen once. This rearrangement joins TRBV7-9 to TRBJ1-6; no clear D. The clonotype comes from a woman aged 80 or over with active or convalescent COVID-19. The sequenced sample consisted of peripheral blood. CDR3 region: CASSFNDYIAPLHF. CDR3 bases: TGTGCCAGCAGCTTTAACGATTACATCGCACCCCTCCACTTT.